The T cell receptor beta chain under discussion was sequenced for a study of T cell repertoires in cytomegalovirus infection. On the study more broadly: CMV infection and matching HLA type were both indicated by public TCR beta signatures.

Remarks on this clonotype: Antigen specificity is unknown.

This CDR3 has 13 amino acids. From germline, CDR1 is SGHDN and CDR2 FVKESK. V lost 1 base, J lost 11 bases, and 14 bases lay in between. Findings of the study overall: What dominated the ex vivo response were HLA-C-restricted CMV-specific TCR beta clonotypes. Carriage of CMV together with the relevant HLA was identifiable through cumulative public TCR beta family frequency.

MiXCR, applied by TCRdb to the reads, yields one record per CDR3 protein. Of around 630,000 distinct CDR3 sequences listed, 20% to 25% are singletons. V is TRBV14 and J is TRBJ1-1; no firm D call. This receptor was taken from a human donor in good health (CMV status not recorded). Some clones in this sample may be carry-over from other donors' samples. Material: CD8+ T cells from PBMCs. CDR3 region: CASSQVGGMGAFF. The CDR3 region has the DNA TGTGCCAGCAGCCAAGTGGGTGGAATGGGGGCTTTCTTT.